This T cell receptor beta chain is from a study of blood T cell repertoires in COVID-19. Study-level information: The study drew acute and convalescent COVID-19 samples from the United States, Italy and Spain. T cells, B-cell-depleted T cells, or PBMCs provided the cDNA or gDNA that served as material.

Germline V lookup: CDR1 SGHTA, CDR2 FQGNSA. Trimming took off 0 bases at V and 7 bases at J, with 8 bases between the two ends. CDR3 length: 13 amino acids. As handled by the study authors: Scientists estimated how many nucleated cells there were by amplifying reference gene primers. Clones were sequenced by immunoSEQ multiplex PCR, and TCRdb holds only the in-frame ones, with some missing. That table furnishes V, J and clone size, whereas the DNA furnished D and trimming. Among fewer than 65,000 clones listed, just under 80% were seen once. Sequencing was carried out using peripheral blood. J is TRBJ2-3 and V is TRBV7-2; D is undetermined. This receptor was obtained from a human donor in a cohort sampled during active COVID-19. The CDR3 coding sequence is TGTGCCAGCAGCTTAGCGGTGCAGAATACGCAGTATTTT. This codes for CASSLAVQNTQYF.